This record looks at one T cell receptor (beta chain) sequence and its context. Sequenced by immunoSEQ multiplex PCR; TCRdb stores in-frame clones only, minus some. The sample lists roughly 80,000 clones; 85% were seen once. This record comes from a study of OX40 agonist ivuxolimab in advanced cancers. Study context: Patients received intravenous ivuxolimab every 2 weeks at 0.01 to 10 mg/kg. Enrollees could have had prior anti-PD-1, anti-PD-L1 or anti-CTLA-4 therapy, which 40% to 45% had received.

Individuals having autoimmune disease history or systemic immunosuppression were not enrolled. Germline values: CDR1 SGHNT, CDR2 YYREEE (reference sequence). CDR3 length equals 17 residues. V gave up 1 base and J gave up 0 bases; unmatched junction bases: 6. This chain uses TRBV5-4 with TRBJ2-3; 9 nucleotides align to TRBD1. The sample here was CD4+ or CD8+ T cells sorted from blood, taken in a trial of the OX40 agonist ivuxolimab. The TCR was taken from an adult with an advanced solid tumor such as melanoma, head and neck, liver or kidney cancer. In DNA form, the CDR3 reads TGTGCCAGCAGCTTGCCCCGACAGGGGGGGAGCACAGATACGCAGTATTTT. Translated: CASSLPRQGGSTDTQYF.